These T cell receptor beta chains were read from a single sample in a study of blood T cell repertoires in COVID-19. Clones were sequenced by immunoSEQ multiplex PCR, and TCRdb holds only the in-frame ones, with some missing. In the table there are 200,000 to 250,000 clones, 80% of which are singletons. Sequencing used PBMCs or T cells enriched from blood (not recorded which). These receptors were taken from a woman in her forties with acute COVID-19. Each CDR3 is given with its conserved first and last residue. A D gene is named only where the DNA matches it firmly. Some rows have no size entry. The others give once, few or many, or a class for an expanded clone.

-	-	TRBV7-2	TRBJ2-2	CASSLMRSPGELFF	TGTGCCAGCAGCTTAATGAGATCCCCCGGGGAGCTGTTTTTT
TRBD1	-	TRBV9	TRBJ1-4	CASSDAGTGYEKLFF	TGTGCCAGCAGCGACGCCGGGACAGGGTATGAAAAACTGTTTTTT
-	-	TRBV5-1	TRBJ1-2	CASSLAEGRYGYTF	TGCGCCAGCAGCTTGGCGGAGGGCCGCTATGGCTACACCTTC
TRBD1	-	TRBV18	TRBJ2-7	CASSNRDRGWSGYEQYF	TGTGCCAGCTCAAACCGGGACAGGGGGTGGTCGGGCTACGAGCAGTACTTC
TRBD2	few	TRBV19	TRBJ2-5	CATTSGGHHPLQETQYF	TGTGCCACCACTAGCGGGGGCCACCATCCCCTCCAAGAGACCCAGTACTTC
-	-	TRBV3-1/TRBV3-2	TRBJ2-7	CASSQVRGYEQYF	TGTGCCAGCAGCCAAGTCAGGGGTTACGAGCAGTACTTC
-	-	TRBV30	TRBJ1-4	CAWSVRGSMGDEKLFF	TGTGCCTGGAGTGTACGAGGATCGATGGGTGATGAAAAACTGTTTTTT
-	-	TRBV15	TRBJ2-2	CATSRPQPGGRNTGELFF	TGTGCCACCAGCAGACCGCAACCGGGGGGCAGGAACACCGGGGAGCTGTTTTTT
-	few	TRBV28	TRBJ2-1	CASTTTPSYNEQFF	TGTGCCAGCACCACTACCCCCTCCTACAATGAGCAGTTCTTC
TRBD1	-	TRBV19	TRBJ1-5	CASSRARGQQPQHF	TGTGCCAGTAGTCGGGCGAGGGGGCAACAGCCCCAGCATTTT
TRBD2	-	TRBV27	TRBJ2-7	CASSFRGSGVSYEQYF	TGTGCCAGCAGTTTCCGGGGTAGCGGGGTGTCCTACGAGCAGTACTTC
TRBD1	-	TRBV11-2	TRBJ1-4	CASSLGGTANEKLFF	TGTGCCAGCAGCTTAGGCGGGACAGCTAATGAAAAACTGTTTTTT
TRBD1	-	TRBV5-1	TRBJ2-4	CASSPGQGGNIQYF	TGCGCCAGCAGCCCGGGACAGGGGGGCAACATTCAGTACTTC
TRBD2	-	TRBV3-1/TRBV3-2	TRBJ2-1	CASSPGLAPANEQFF	TGTGCCAGCAGCCCGGGACTAGCTCCAGCCAATGAGCAGTTCTTC
-	many	TRBV6-4	TRBJ2-6	CASSDDNSGANVLTF	TGTGCCAGCAGTGACGACAACTCTGGGGCCAACGTCCTGACTTTC
TRBD1	few	TRBV19	TRBJ1-6	CASSSRQGDSPLHF	TGTGCCAGTAGTAGCAGACAGGGGGATTCACCCCTCCACTTT
TRBD1	once	TRBV3-1/TRBV3-2	TRBJ1-6	CASSQGTGAAQRVHF	TGTGCCAGCAGCCAAGGGACAGGGGCGGCCCAACGAGTCCACTTT
TRBD1	-	TRBV9	TRBJ2-5	CASSGSGTEETQYF	TGTGCCAGCAGCGGGTCCGGGACAGAAGAGACCCAGTACTTC
TRBD1	-	TRBV6-1	TRBJ2-3	CASSETGGLILNTQYF	TGTGCCAGCAGTGAAACAGGGGGCCTGATTCTAAATACGCAGTATTTT
TRBD1	-	TRBV10-3	TRBJ1-2	CAITPLGTERRYTF	TGTGCCATCACCCCCTTAGGGACAGAGCGGCGCTACACCTTC
-	-	TRBV3-1/TRBV3-2	TRBJ2-1	CASSQDPTRGSEQFF	TGTGCCAGCAGCCAAGACCCAACCAGGGGTTCTGAGCAGTTCTTC
TRBD2	-	TRBV18	TRBJ2-7	CASSPREGTAYEQYF	TGTGCCAGCTCACCACGGGAGGGAACCGCCTACGAGCAGTACTTC
-	few	TRBV15	TRBJ2-5	CATRKLEAGETQYF	TGTGCCACCAGGAAACTTGAGGCGGGAGAGACCCAGTACTTC
-	-	TRBV10-1	TRBJ2-7	CASSDQGIGSEQYF	TGCGCCAGCAGTGATCAGGGTATTGGTAGCGAGCAGTACTTC
-	-	TRBV27	TRBJ1-5	CASSLSSSRQPQHF	TGTGCCAGCAGTTTATCGAGTTCGCGTCAGCCCCAGCATTTT
TRBD1	-	TRBV6-4	TRBJ2-2	CASSSGTGNTGELFF	TGTGCCAGCAGCTCCGGGACAGGGAACACCGGGGAGCTGTTTTTT
-	once	TRBV7-2	TRBJ1-1	CASSLYMNTEAFF	TGTGCCAGCAGCTTATACATGAACACTGAAGCTTTCTTT
TRBD2	once	TRBV5-1	TRBJ2-1	CASSSRIAGGPNEQFF	TGCGCCAGCAGCTCCCGGATAGCGGGAGGGCCCAATGAGCAGTTCTTC
TRBD2	-	TRBV7-2	TRBJ2-7	CASSLGLAGVREQYF	TGTGCCAGCAGCTTAGGCCTAGCGGGAGTTCGCGAGCAGTACTTC
TRBD2	many	TRBV5-4	TRBJ2-7	CASSLEGRGYEQYF	TGTGCCAGCAGCTTGGAAGGGCGGGGGTACGAGCAGTACTTC
TRBD1	-	TRBV5-1	TRBJ1-5	CASSLAAGGGQPQHF	TGCGCCAGCAGCTTGGCGGCAGGGGGAGGACAGCCCCAGCATTTT
-	-	TRBV20-1	TRBJ2-3	CSASGRGADTQYF	TGCAGTGCTAGTGGCAGGGGTGCAGATACGCAGTATTTT
-	-	TRBV24-1	TRBJ2-1	CATSSNTNEQFF	TGTGCCACCAGTTCCAATACAAATGAGCAGTTCTTC
-	-	TRBV24-1	TRBJ2-2	CATSDAPGQNTGELFF	TGTGCCACCAGTGATGCCCCAGGACAGAACACCGGGGAGCTGTTTTTT
TRBD2	few	TRBV4-3	TRBJ2-2	CASSQGIAGIGGELFF	TGCGCCAGCAGCCAAGGAATAGCGGGGATCGGCGGGGAGCTGTTTTTT
TRBD1	-	TRBV28	TRBJ2-1	CASSPGQDTYNEQFF	TGTGCCAGCAGTCCCGGACAGGATACCTACAATGAGCAGTTCTTC